The 8 T cell receptor beta chains below were found in one sample sequenced in a study of CD8+ T cells in alopecia areata. In each case, RNA was isolated and then reverse transcribed into cDNA as the sequencing template. The data were produced by immunoSEQ multiplex PCR, yet TCRdb's version contains in-frame clones alone and is incomplete. The sample shows over 150,000 clones, roughly 65% of them seen only once. The source was CD4+ T cells sorted from blood, collected at week 0. The receptors here all came from a human donor with alopecia areata.

J is TRBJ2-1 and V is TRBV7-2, with 12 bases fitting TRBD2. CDR3 length: 18 residues. Germline CDR1 is SGHTA and CDR2 is FQGNSA. The J segment lost 2 bases and the V segment lost 5 bases, leaving 10 bases of the junction unmatched. The CDR3 region has the DNA TGTGCCAGCAGCGCGACTACAGGACTAGCGGGGACCTACAATGAGCAGTTCTTC. Protein sequence: CASSATTGLAGTYNEQFF.

A few counts support this clone. The CDR3 region is CSVRNRQGTDTQYF. The CDR3, as DNA: TGCAGCGTACGCAACCGACAGGGTACAGATACGCAGTATTTT. The J gene is TRBJ2-3, the V gene TRBV29-1; the match to TRBD1 covers 7 bases. The CDR3 is 14 amino acids. Germline CDR1 and CDR2: SQVTM and ANQGSEA. V lost 6 bases and J lost 3; bases outside the gene matches: 9.

The chain uses TRBV7-2 and TRBJ1-5; TRBD1 matches at 7 bases. The ends lost 1 base at V and 7 bases at J; junction bases unmatched: 7. The CDR3 is 15 amino acids. Germline CDR1 reads SGHTA; CDR2 reads FQGNSA. The CDR3 coding sequence is TGTGCCAGCAGCTTAGGCGGTAGGGGGCACCAGCCCCAGCATTTT. Its protein is CASSLGGRGHQPQHF.

The chain is built from TRBV29-1 and TRBJ1-1; no reliable D call. The V and J ends lost 4 bases and 1 base respectively, with 4 bases between them. The CDR3 runs 11 residues. Germline V gene lookup returns CDR1 SQVTM and CDR2 ANQGSEA. The CDR3 region has the DNA TGCAGCGTTGCGGCGAACACTGAAGCTTTCTTT. Protein sequence: CSVAANTEAFF.

The chain uses TRBV30 and TRBJ1-2; TRBD1 aligns across 8 bases. CDR1 is GTSNPN and CDR2 is SVGIG in the germline V gene (reference sequence). The CDR3 runs to 17 residues. Trimming removed 1 base from V and 2 bases from J; junction bases left unmatched: 12. The CDR3 nucleotides read TGTGCCTGGAGTGAACGAGTCGGGACAGGAGGAAACTATGGCTACACCTTC. It is translated as CAWSERVGTGGNYGYTF.

The chain is built from TRBV6-5 and TRBJ2-2; 7 nucleotides line up with TRBD2. The CDR3 length is 15 residues. V was pared by 6 bases and J by 6 bases, with 10 bases of the junction left unmatched. Germline V lookup: CDR1 MNHEY, CDR2 SVGAGI. DNA for the CDR3: TGTGCCAGCAGGACTAGCCGCGGTGTAGCCGGGGAGCTGTTTTTT. This gives the protein CASRTSRGVAGELFF.

This chain connects TRBV14 to TRBJ2-5, with 9 bases aligning to TRBD1. CDR1 and CDR2 (germline): SGHDN, FVKESK. V lost 4 bases, J lost 4 bases, and 13 bases stayed unmatched. The CDR3 consists of 17 residues. This chain's CDR3 is CASSPTGTGFRGETQYF. The DNA for the CDR3 is TGTGCCAGCAGCCCAACCGGGACAGGGTTTCGAGGAGAGACCCAGTACTTC.

The V and J genes are TRBV30 and TRBJ1-1, with TRBD1 identical over 9 bases. The CDR3 loop spans 12 amino acids. Germline values: CDR1 GTSNPN, CDR2 SVGIG (reference sequence). The junction had 5 bases not matched to a gene; V was cut back by 4 bases and J by 8 bases. The CDR3 is CAWNRGLGEAFF. CDR3 sequence (DNA): TGTGCCTGGAACAGGGGGCTAGGAGAAGCTTTCTTT.